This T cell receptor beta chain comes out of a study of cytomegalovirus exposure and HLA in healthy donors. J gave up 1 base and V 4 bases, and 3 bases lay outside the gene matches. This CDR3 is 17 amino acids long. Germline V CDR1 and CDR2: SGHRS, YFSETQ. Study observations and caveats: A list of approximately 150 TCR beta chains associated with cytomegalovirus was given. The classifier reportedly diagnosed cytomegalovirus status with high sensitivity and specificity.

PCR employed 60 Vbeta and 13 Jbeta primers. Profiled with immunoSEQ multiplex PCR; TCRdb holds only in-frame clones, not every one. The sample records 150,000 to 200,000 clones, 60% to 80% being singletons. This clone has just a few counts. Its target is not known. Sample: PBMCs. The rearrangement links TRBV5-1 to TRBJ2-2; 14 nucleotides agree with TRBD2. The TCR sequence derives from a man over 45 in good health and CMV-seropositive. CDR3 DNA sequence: TGCGCCAGCAGCATGACTAGCGGGGGGGAGAACACCGGGGAGCTGTTTTTT. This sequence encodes CASSMTSGGENTGELFF.